The next 32 T cell receptor beta chains were all read from a single sample in a study of STAT5B mutations in CD4+ large granular lymphocyte leukemia. Method: immunoSEQ multiplex PCR; TCRdb's copy keeps in-frame clones and lacks some. The data contain 40,000 to 55,000 clones, 80% to 85% of them seen just once; the ten biggest clones take up about 0.35%. Material for sequencing was CD4+ T cells from blood buffy coats. These TCRs come from a human donor in good health.

The CDR3 loop is CASSLRGYEQYF. The CDR3, as DNA: TGTGCCAGCAGCTTAAGAGGGTACGAGCAGTACTTC. The rearrangement links TRBV5-4 to TRBJ2-7; D may be TRBD2 (5 bases). The CDR3 extends over 12 amino acids. The germline CDR1 and CDR2 sequences are SGHNT and YYREEE (reference sequence). Trimming cost V 2 bases and J 4 bases, with 7 bases left between them.

The V gene is TRBV19, the J gene TRBJ1-5; D remains ambiguous. This CDR3 region has 13 residues. Germline V lookup: CDR1 LNHDA, CDR2 SQIVND (reference sequence). V lost 9 bases, J lost 0 bases, and 9 bases lay in between. CDR3 DNA: TGTGCCAGCGATAGTTATAGCAATCAGCCCCAGCATTTT. It specifies CASDSYSNQPQHF. The full variable domain, in which reference TRBV19 and TRBJ1-5 provide the parts outside the CDR3, is DGGITQSPKYLFRKEGQNVTLSCEQNLNHDAMYWYRQDPGQGLRLIYYSQIVNDFQKGDIAEGYSVSREKKESFPLTVTSAQKNPTAFYLCASDSYSNQPQHFGDGTRLSIL.

J is TRBJ2-2 and V is TRBV5-1, with a possible D match to TRBD2 (6 bases). CDR3 length: 15 amino acids. V shed 5 bases and J shed 1 base, with 12 bases lying between them. Germline loops: CDR1 SGHRS, CDR2 YFSETQ. This CDR3 reads CASRTVGGNTGELFF. CDR3 bases: TGCGCCAGCAGAACTGTGGGGGGGAACACCGGGGAGCTGTTTTTT.

The chain uses TRBV5-1 and TRBJ1-5, with a tentative D call TRBD1 (5 bases). CDR3 length: 14 amino acids. The germline V gene encodes CDR1 SGHRS and CDR2 YFSETQ. Trimming pared 3 bases from V and 4 bases from J, leaving 11 bases between. CDR3 nucleotide sequence: TGCGCCAGCAGCTACCTCGGGGGGAATCAGCCCCAGCATTTT. It translates to CASSYLGGNQPQHF. Full variable domain (missing parts from reference TRBV5-1 and TRBJ1-5): KAGVTQTPRYLIKTRGQQVTLSCSPISGHRSVSWYQQTPGQGLQFLFEYFSETQRNKGNFPGRFSGRQFSNSRSEMNVSTLELGDSALYLCASSYLGGNQPQHFGDGTRLSIL.

A single count supports this clone. The chain carries TRBV5-6 and TRBJ2-2; TRBD1 agrees at 8 bases. The CDR3 consists of 15 residues. CDR1 SGHDT and CDR2 YYEEEE come from the germline V gene. With V trimmed by 4 bases and J by 6 bases, 8 bases remained unmatched. CDR3 DNA: TGTGCCAGCAGCCCGGGGACAGGATTACCCGGGGAGCTGTTTTTT. Its protein product is CASSPGTGLPGELFF.

The genes are TRBV29-1 and TRBJ2-2; 7 nucleotides agree with TRBD1. V dropped 6 bases and J dropped 1; count of bases not matched to a gene: 5. Looked up from germline, CDR1 is SQVTM and CDR2 is ANQGSEA. The CDR3 is 14 residues long. CDR3 loop: CSVARDRNTGELFF. The CDR3 bases are TGCAGCGTAGCCCGGGACAGGAACACCGGGGAGCTGTTTTTT.

This chain's CDR3 is CASSPSGTWNTEAFF. CDR3 DNA sequence: TGCGCCAGCAGCCCTTCCGGGACTTGGAACACTGAAGCTTTCTTT. J is TRBJ1-1 and V is TRBV10-1; weak D call: TRBD1 (5 bases). With 6 bases removed from V and 1 base from J, the gap between germline ends came to 15 bases. Germline V gene data show CDR1 as WNHNN and CDR2 as SYGVQD (reference sequence). This CDR3 region has 15 residues.

V and J are TRBV5-6 and TRBJ2-1; 8 bases fit TRBD1. CDR1 and CDR2 from the germline V gene are SGHDT and YYEEEE. V was pared by 4 bases and J by 4 bases, with 10 bases of the junction left unmatched. The length of the CDR3 is 16 residues. The CDR3 nucleotides read TGTGCCAGCAGCACCCTTACAGGGGGTGAGTACAATGAGCAGTTCTTC. Its protein is CASSTLTGGEYNEQFF.

This chain links TRBV4-1 with TRBJ2-7; 10 nucleotides align to TRBD1. Germline CDR1 and CDR2: MGHRA and YSYEKL. The CDR3 covers 15 residues. V trimming: 2 bases; J trimming: 6 bases; junction bases outside the gene matches: 7. The CDR3 loop is CASSQPKDRGREQYF. DNA for the CDR3: TGCGCCAGCAGCCAACCAAAAGACAGGGGGCGCGAGCAGTACTTC.

The V call is TRBV4-1, the J call TRBJ2-1, with 8 bases matching TRBD2. The germline V gene encodes CDR1 MGHRA and CDR2 YSYEKL. Germline trimming cut 6 bases from V and 1 base from J; bases unmatched to any gene: 11. This CDR3 has 17 residues. The CDR3 here is CASRKAVAGLSYNEQFF. DNA for the CDR3: TGCGCCAGCAGAAAAGCGGTAGCGGGGTTGTCCTACAATGAGCAGTTCTTC.

This chain joins TRBV5-6 and TRBJ2-1; D is unresolved. V lost 4 bases and J lost 6, with 11 bases in between. Germline lookup yields CDR1 SGHDT and CDR2 YYEEEE. This CDR3 has 13 amino acids. CDR3 sequence reads: CASSPPWGNEQFF. The CDR3 bases are TGTGCCAGCAGCCCCCCGTGGGGCAATGAGCAGTTCTTC.

V gene TRBV5-1 combines with J gene TRBJ1-1; TRBD1 is a possible D gene (5 bases). The CDR3 is 13 amino acids. V was cut by 4 bases and J by 0 bases, with 7 bases left in between. Germline V CDR1 and CDR2: SGHRS, YFSETQ. The CDR3 sequence is CASSRDVNTEAFF. The CDR3 nucleotides are TGCGCCAGCAGCCGGGACGTGAACACTGAAGCTTTCTTT. The full variable domain, rest sourced from reference TRBV5-1 and TRBJ1-1, is KAGVTQTPRYLIKTRGQQVTLSCSPISGHRSVSWYQQTPGQGLQFLFEYFSETQRNKGNFPGRFSGRQFSNSRSEMNVSTLELGDSALYLCASSRDVNTEAFFGQGTRLTVV.

The chain uses TRBV19 and TRBJ1-6, with 7 bases lining up with TRBD1. The ends lost 6 bases at V and 6 bases at J; junction bases unmatched: 8. The CDR3 length is 15 residues. CDR1 and CDR2 (germline): LNHDA, SQIVND (reference sequence). The CDR3: CASRPGQSPNSPLHF. CDR3 in DNA: TGTGCCAGTAGGCCGGGACAGAGCCCTAATTCACCCCTCCACTTT.

The chain has TRBV6-1 and TRBJ2-7; tentatively, D is TRBD1 or TRBD2 (5 bases each). The CDR3 spans 17 residues. V was pared by 1 base and J by 4 bases, with 20 bases between. The germline V gene has CDR1 MNHNS and CDR2 SASEGT. The CDR3: CASSEERPPGRIYEQYF. In DNA, the CDR3 is TGTGCCAGCAGTGAAGAGAGACCGCCGGGACGGATTTACGAGCAGTACTTC.

This chain links TRBV25-1 with TRBJ1-1; D is undetermined. This CDR3 is 13 amino acids long. Germline assignment: CDR1 MGHDK and CDR2 SYGVNS. V lost 1 base, J lost 1 base, and 4 bases lay in between. This CDR3 is CASSELENTEAFF. In nucleotides, the CDR3 is TGTGCCAGCAGTGAATTGGAGAACACTGAAGCTTTCTTT.

The chain recombines TRBV11-3 with TRBJ2-3, with TRBD2 matching over 8 bases. Germline lookup yields CDR1 SGHNT and CDR2 YENEEA. The CDR3 has 17 amino acids. V shed 1 base and J 3 bases; nucleotides not matched to a gene: 9. CDR3: CASSLGQRESETDTQYF. CDR3 bases: TGTGCCAGCAGCTTAGGCCAGCGGGAGTCGGAGACAGATACGCAGTATTTT.

This sequence joins TRBV5-1 and TRBJ1-1, with 9 bases that match TRBD1. The germline CDR1 and CDR2 sequences are SGHRS and YFSETQ. V shed 0 bases and J 7 bases; nucleotides not matched to a gene: 4. This CDR3 spans 14 amino acids. In DNA, the CDR3 is TGCGCCAGCAGCTTGGCGGGACAGGGTAATGAAGCTTTCTTT. Encoded protein: CASSLAGQGNEAFF.

The chain links TRBV7-2 to TRBJ2-3; D is ambiguous. The CDR3 totals 14 residues. In germline, CDR1 is SGHTA, CDR2 FQGNSA. V was trimmed by 4 bases and J by 8 bases, leaving 16 bases between them. The DNA of the CDR3 is TGTGCCAGCAGCTCGATGGTAGGGCCAGGTACGCAGTATTTT. It specifies CASSSMVGPGTQYF. The whole variable domain, remainder taken from reference TRBV7-2 and TRBJ2-3, is GAGVSQSPSNKVTEKGKDVELRCDPISGHTALYWYRQSLGQGLEFLIYFQGNSAPDKSGLPSDRFSAERTGGSVSTLTIQRTQQEDSAVYLCASSSMVGPGTQYFGPGTRLTVL.

The chain recombines TRBV2 with TRBJ2-4; 12 bases are shared with TRBD2. The CDR3 runs 15 residues. Germline V gives CDR1 SNHLY, CDR2 FYNNEI. After removal of 6 bases from V and 4 bases from J, the junction contained 4 bases not matched to a gene. The CDR3 protein is CASRGLAGGKNIQYF. CDR3 coding DNA: TGTGCCAGCAGGGGACTAGCGGGCGGAAAAAACATTCAGTACTTC.

Notes on this clone: The junction and the germline gene differ at one end; a read error may be behind it. The gene calls are TRBV7-9 and TRBJ2-3; D is uncertain. CDR3 size: 13 residues. CDR1 is SEHNR and CDR2 is FQNEAQ in the germline V gene (reference sequence). In nucleotides, the CDR3 is TGTGCCAGCAGCTTATTGAGCAGAGATACGCAGTATTTT. This sequence encodes CASSLLSRDTQYF.

CDR3 in amino acids: CASSSQDGSYEQYF. As DNA, the CDR3 is TGTGCCAGCAGCTCACAAGACGGATCCTACGAGCAGTACTTC. V is TRBV5-5 and J is TRBJ2-7; no clear D gene. Trimming shortened V by 3 bases and J by 1 base, and 11 bases separated the two germline ends. Germline CDR1 is SGHKS and CDR2 is YYEKEE (reference sequence). The CDR3 has 14 amino acids.

The chain employs TRBV5-5 and TRBJ1-1; possibly TRBD1 for D (6 bases). There are 14 residues in the CDR3. Trimming left V 7 bases short and J 2 bases short, with 15 bases between. Germline V CDR1 and CDR2: SGHKS, YYEKEE (reference sequence). The DNA for the CDR3 is TGTGCCAGCGCTACGGACAGTCCAAACACTGAAGCTTTCTTT. It yields the protein CASATDSPNTEAFF.

This chain connects TRBV7-2 to TRBJ2-5; possible D gene TRBD2, 6 bases. Germline assignment: CDR1 SGHTA and CDR2 FQGNSA. V lost 5 bases and J 7 bases, leaving 14 bases between the germline ends. The CDR3 is 13 residues long. CDR3 bases: TGTGCCAGCAGCCCACGACTAGTGGGGACCCAGTACTTC. Protein sequence: CASSPRLVGTQYF.

V and J are TRBV7-8 and TRBJ2-7; D call uncertain. Germline V lookup: CDR1 SGHVS, CDR2 FQNEAQ. The CDR3 is 13 residues long. V was trimmed by 1 base and J by 4 bases, leaving 8 bases between them. CDR3 loop: CASSLGRKYEQYF. CDR3 in DNA: TGTGCCAGCAGCTTAGGCCGGAAGTACGAGCAGTACTTC. Complete variable domain (other parts from reference TRBV7-8 and TRBJ2-7): GAGVSQSPRYKVAKRGQDVALRCDPISGHVSLFWYQQALGQGPEFLTYFQNEAQLDKSGLPSDRFFAERPEGSVSTLKIQRTQQEDSAVYLCASSLGRKYEQYFGPGTRLTVT.

The V gene is TRBV27, the J gene TRBJ1-1; D might be TRBD1 (5 bases). The germline V gene has CDR1 MNHEY and CDR2 SMNVEV (reference sequence). Trimming pared 1 base from V and 1 base from J, leaving 13 bases between. This CDR3 has 16 residues. The CDR3 spells CASSLFPGRGNTEAFF. The CDR3 bases are TGTGCCAGCAGTTTATTTCCGGGACGGGGGAACACTGAAGCTTTCTTT.

The V and J genes are TRBV30 and TRBJ1-4; D remains unclear. V lost 3 bases to trimming and J lost 3 bases, with 14 bases between them. The CDR3 has 15 residues. The germline V gene has CDR1 GTSNPN and CDR2 SVGIG (reference sequence). As DNA, the CDR3 is TGTGCCTGGAGGTCTTATCGTGTGCCTAATGAAAAACTGTTTTTT. Amino acids: CAWRSYRVPNEKLFF. Variable domain in full (rest from reference TRBV30 and TRBJ1-4): SQTIHQWPATLVQPVGSPLSLECTVEGTSNPNLYWYRQAAGRGLQLLFYSVGIGQISSEVPQNLSASRPQDRQFILSSKKLLLSDSGFYLCAWRSYRVPNEKLFFGSGTQLSVL.

V is TRBV5-5 and J is TRBJ2-3, with TRBD1 matching 8 bases. This CDR3 has 15 amino acids. Trimming took 5 bases from V and 4 from J; bases not matched to a gene: 9. CDR1 is SGHKS and CDR2 is YYEKEE in the germline V gene (reference sequence). This chain's CDR3 is CASRYSGTGPDTQYF. CDR3 nucleotides: TGTGCCAGCAGATATTCGGGGACAGGTCCAGATACGCAGTATTTT.

This clone turned up a few times. The rearrangement links TRBV7-9 to TRBJ1-2, with D unclear. From germline, CDR1 is SEHNR and CDR2 FQNEAQ (reference sequence). V was pared by 6 bases and J by 3 bases, with 23 bases between. This CDR3 spans 17 amino acids. The CDR3 region has the DNA TGTGCCAGCAGGCCCTCTCTGAGGTCTAGGGAGGACTATGGCTACACCTTC. It codes for CASRPSLRSREDYGYTF. The complete variable domain, with remaining parts taken from reference TRBV7-9 and TRBJ1-2, reads DTGVSQNPRHKITKRGQNVTFRCDPISEHNRLYWYRQTLGQGPEFLTYFQNEAQLEKSRLLSDRFSAERPKGSFSTLEIQRTEQGDSAMYLCASRPSLRSREDYGYTFGSGTRLTVV.

V is TRBV10-1 and J is TRBJ1-2; D is uncertain. Germline V CDR1 and CDR2: WNHNN, SYGVQD (reference sequence). CDR3 length: 13 amino acids. V was trimmed by 6 bases and J by 0 bases, leaving 8 bases between them. The CDR3 DNA reads as TGCGCCAGCAGCCCTCGCCCTAACTATGGCTACACCTTC. Residues: CASSPRPNYGYTF.

The J gene is TRBJ2-1, the V gene TRBV5-4; 7 bases map to TRBD2. J lost 3 bases, V lost 0 bases, and 3 bases had no gene match. The CDR3 covers 15 residues. Germline CDR1 reads SGHNT; CDR2 reads YYREEE (reference sequence). DNA for the CDR3: TGTGCCAGCAGCTTGGTGCGCGGGGGCTACAATGAGCAGTTCTTC. Translating gives CASSLVRGGYNEQFF. Supplemented by reference TRBV5-4 and TRBJ2-1, the full variable domain reads ETGVTQSPTHLIKTRGQQVTLRCSSQSGHNTVSWYQQALGQGPQFIFQYYREEENGRGNFPPRFSGLQFPNYSSELNVNALELDDSALYLCASSLVRGGYNEQFFGPGTRLTVL.

The chain uses TRBV5-4 and TRBJ1-4, with 10 bases identical to TRBD1. Germline CDR1 reads SGHNT; CDR2 reads YYREEE (reference sequence). The junction had 11 bases not matched to a gene; V was cut back by 3 bases and J by 6 bases. CDR3 length equals 17 residues. CDR3 bases: TGTGCCAGCAGCTCTTCTCAGACAGGGGGCGCGTATGAAAAACTGTTTTTT. This sequence encodes CASSSSQTGGAYEKLFF.

This clone has a single count. The chain recombines TRBV29-1 with TRBJ1-1; a possible D gene is TRBD1 (5 bases). Germline CDR1 and CDR2: SQVTM and ANQGSEA. This CDR3 is 14 amino acids long. Trimming removed 7 bases from V and 0 bases from J, with 15 bases in between. DNA of the CDR3: TGCAGCGGTGAGGGACGGAGGGTGAACACTGAAGCTTTCTTT. It translates to CSGEGRRVNTEAFF.